The 5 T cell receptor beta chains given below trace back to one sample, sequenced in a study of identical twins. Each CDR3 protein is one row after TCRdb ran MiXCR on the 5' RACE reads. The table shows 1.5 million or so distinct CDR3 sequences, with about 30% occurring only once. The material sequenced was cord blood. These receptors were taken from a newborn girl in good health.

This chain links TRBV4-1 with TRBJ1-6; tentatively, D is TRBD1 (6 bases). The CDR3 covers 16 residues. The V and J ends lost 4 bases and 6 bases respectively, with 16 bases between them. From germline, CDR1 is MGHRA and CDR2 YSYEKL. In DNA, the CDR3 is TGCGCCAGCAGCCTGAGAATGACAGGCCTTAATTCACCCCTCCACTTT. The encoded protein is CASSLRMTGLNSPLHF.

The genes are TRBV2 and TRBJ2-3, with D perhaps assigned TRBD1 or TRBD2 (6 bases each). The CDR3 length is 16 residues. CDR1 SNHLY and CDR2 FYNNEI come from the germline V gene. With 11 bases removed from V and 2 bases from J, the gap between germline ends came to 23 bases. CDR3 protein: CAGRMRGAKTTDTQYF. CDR3 in DNA: TGTGCCGGGAGGATGAGGGGGGCCAAGACCACAGATACGCAGTATTTT.

This clonotype appeared a few times. This chain joins TRBV6-5 and TRBJ2-4, with 9 bases identical to TRBD2. Judging by the DNA end, TRBJ2-7 fits better; the J call may be wrong. The V gene's germline CDR1 is MNHEY and CDR2 SVGAGI. This CDR3 has 14 amino acids. CDR3 DNA sequence: TGTGCCAGCCGCGGGACTAGCCGAGAATACGAGCAGTACTTC. Translating gives CASRGTSREYEQYF.

This clonotype was counted a few times. V and J are TRBV7-2 and TRBJ2-3; 7 bases line up with TRBD2. In germline, CDR1 is SGHTA, CDR2 FQGNSA. V lost 0 bases and J lost 1; bases outside the gene matches: 4. There are 16 residues in the CDR3. CDR3 sequence: CASSLAMTSRTDTQYF. CDR3 nucleotide sequence: TGTGCCAGCAGCTTAGCAATGACTAGCCGCACAGATACGCAGTATTTT.

This clonotype was observed a few times. The chain carries TRBV3-1 and TRBJ1-1; the D gene is possibly TRBD1 (6 bases). Trimming took off 1 base at V and 11 bases at J, with 11 bases between the two ends. Germline CDR1 and CDR2: LGHDT and YNNKEL (reference sequence). The CDR3 length is 12 residues. The CDR3 loop is CASSQGGQLAFF. The DNA of the CDR3 is TGTGCCAGCAGCCAAGGAGGACAGCTGGCTTTCTTT.